This TCR beta chain was captured in a study of blood T cell repertoires in COVID-19 (dated by TCRdb to the early 2020s). Describing the broader study: Collaborator samples came from the United States, Italy and Spain and covered acute and convalescent phases of COVID-19. The material from the prospective study consisted of cDNA or gDNA derived from T cells, B-cell-depleted T cells, or PBMCs. The dataset comprised deeply sampled blood TCRbeta repertoires from subjects exposed to, actively infected with, or recovered from COVID-19. The repertoires were made available in a free public database intended to serve as a resource for research on the immune response to SARS-CoV-2. Samples were obtained from the ongoing ImmuneRACE study (first 160 participants) and from 1,254 subjects provided by 6 global collaborators. Nearly every sample came with metadata listing a de-identified subject ID, COVID-19 status, age in years and sex. HLA class I and class II types, where available, came from metadata supplied by the sample provider rather than from assay-based typing.

Of note for this clone: Its antigen remains undetermined. No base quality values were provided; no much bigger clone lies one nucleotide off.

Participants in the prospective study were aged roughly 18 to 89 years, lived in 24 United States geographic areas, and enrolled through a virtual design. To assign participants to cohorts, the prospective study relied on clinical history that participants themselves reported in a screening survey and a study questionnaire. ImmuneRACE Cohort 3 recovered participants were defined by two consecutive negative NP/OP PCR tests, healthcare professional clearance, or symptom resolution. Mobile phlebotomists in the prospective study collected whole blood, serum and a nasopharyngeal or oropharyngeal swab from every participant. Over an approximately 2-month period, participants in the prospective study had the option of providing additional blood draws and questionnaires. Blood samples from the prospective study were shipped frozen or at room temperature prior to DNA extraction. TCRbeta CDR3 regions were amplified from genomic DNA using the immunoSEQ Assay, a bias-controlled multiplex PCR. Per the original workflow: Nucleated cell counts per sample were estimated from amplification of reference gene primers within the assay. Sequence reads were collapsed and filtered to measure the absolute abundance of every unique TCRbeta CDR3 rearrangement. Productive Simpson clonality was computed per sample as the square root of Simpson's diversity index over productive rearrangements. TCRdb provides this immuneACCESS table in a form limited to in-frame rearrangements. Some clones are lacking; in checked studies, under half of them reflect an unresolved V gene, and why the rest are absent is not known. From that table come the V and J calls and clone size; the DNA was used to work out D and trimming. This sample holds around 300,000 clones; roughly 90% were observed only once. Less than 2% of the sample belongs to the ten largest clones.

Sequences SGHKS (CDR1) and YYEKEE (CDR2) are obtained from the germline V gene (reference sequence). Germline trimming: 0 bases from V, 7 bases from J; junction bases outside gene matches: 10. The CDR3 has 16 amino acids, counting the end cysteine and phenylalanine. Just CDR3 DNA is preserved here, 48 bases in frame from base 1. Points the paper makes about the study in general: The quantity of clinical and demographic metadata differed by source and by participant and was supplied without curation.

The sample was PBMCs or T cells enriched from blood (not recorded which). The chain is encoded by TRBV5-5 joined to TRBJ1-1; 9 central nucleotides agree with TRBD1. The clonotype was recovered from a woman in her 40s who had recovered from COVID-19. The nucleotide sequence reads TGTGCCAGCAGCTTGGGACCGGGACAGGGACGAATTGAAGCTTTCTTT. The translation is CASSLGPGQGRIEAFF.